Listed below are T cell receptor beta chains from one sample, sequenced in a study of T cells in narcolepsy. Assay used: immunoSEQ multiplex PCR; TCRdb lists only in-frame clones, some missing. The table includes 20,000 to 30,000 clones, more than 70% detected once. Sequences were obtained from CD45RA- memory CD4+ T cells from PBMCs. These receptors came from a human donor with narcolepsy. Each CDR3 is given with its conserved first and last residue. Each record gives: clone size, J gene, V gene, D gene, CDR3 protein, CDR3 DNA. A D gene is named only where the DNA matches it firmly. Size tells how often a clone was seen (once, few, many) or the class of an expanded clone, and some rows leave it out.

-	TRBJ1-1	TRBV4-2	-	CASSQGGLPDNTEAFF	TGTGCCAGCAGCCAAGGCGGTCTACCCGATAACACTGAAGCTTTCTTT
-	TRBJ2-5	TRBV4-2	TRBD2	CASSQEGLAGRETQYF	TGTGCCAGCAGCCAAGAAGGACTAGCGGGACGGGAGACCCAGTACTTC
once	TRBJ2-3	TRBV28	TRBD2	CASSLMTSGTDTQYF	TGTGCCAGCAGTTTGATGACTAGCGGGACAGATACGCAGTATTTT
-	TRBJ2-7	TRBV7-6	TRBD1	CASSYIAGQGSGEQYF	TGTGCCAGCAGCTACATAGCGGGACAGGGGAGTGGCGAGCAGTACTTC
-	TRBJ2-7	TRBV6-5	TRBD1	CASRPGQGGYEQYF	TGTGCCAGCAGGCCGGGACAGGGAGGTTACGAGCAGTACTTC
-	TRBJ2-6	TRBV5-1	-	CASSINSGANVLTF	TGCGCCAGCAGCATAAACTCTGGGGCCAACGTCCTGACTTTC
-	TRBJ2-2	TRBV5-5	TRBD1	CASSSDRVRQTGELFF	TGTGCCAGCAGCTCTGACAGGGTGAGACAGACCGGGGAGCTGTTTTTT
-	TRBJ2-7	TRBV7-2	TRBD2	CASSTSGNHEQYF	TGTGCCAGCTCTACTAGCGGGAACCACGAGCAGTACTTC
-	TRBJ2-1	TRBV5-1	TRBD2	CASSFTRLAGPGEQFF	TGCGCCAGCAGCTTTACGAGACTAGCGGGACCGGGTGAGCAGTTCTTC
-	TRBJ1-1	TRBV7-3	TRBD1	CASSFSGTANTEAFF	TGTGCCAGCAGCTTCTCCGGGACAGCTAACACTGAAGCTTTCTTT
-	TRBJ2-5	TRBV20-1	-	CSAPFQETQYF	TGCAGTGCTCCCTTCCAAGAGACCCAGTACTTC
-	TRBJ1-1	TRBV5-5	-	CASSATGGNTEAFF	TGTGCCAGCAGCGCGACGGGGGGTAACACTGAAGCTTTCTTT
once	TRBJ2-3	TRBV5-1	-	CASSLAAGIGLDTQYF	TGCGCCAGCAGCTTGGCTGCGGGAATCGGGTTAGATACGCAGTATTTT
-	TRBJ1-4	TRBV18	-	CASSPGSGNEKLFF	TGTGCCAGCTCGCCCGGATCGGGAAATGAAAAACTGTTTTTT
-	TRBJ1-1	TRBV11-2	TRBD1	CASRTTGENTEAFF	TGTGCCAGCAGAACCACAGGGGAGAACACTGAAGCTTTCTTT
-	TRBJ2-3	TRBV20-1	-	CSALPDTQYF	TGCAGTGCTCTCCCAGATACGCAGTATTTT
-	TRBJ2-7	TRBV27	TRBD2	CASSLISGLAGGYEQYF	TGTGCCAGCAGTTTAATCTCGGGACTAGCGGGAGGATACGAGCAGTACTTC
-	TRBJ2-2	TRBV27	TRBD1	CASSSNRDRDSGELFF	TGTGCCAGCAGTAGTAACCGGGACAGGGATTCCGGGGAGCTGTTTTTT
-	TRBJ1-2	TRBV27	-	CASSSDGGDYGYTF	TGTGCCAGCAGTTCCGACGGGGGGGACTATGGCTACACCTTC
-	TRBJ2-2	TRBV5-1	-	CASSLVLADGELFF	TGCGCCAGCAGCTTGGTTCTAGCTGACGGGGAGCTGTTTTTT
-	TRBJ1-4	TRBV2	TRBD1	CASSRQGAISTNEKLFF	TGTGCCAGCAGCAGACAGGGGGCTATCTCAACTAATGAAAAACTGTTTTTT
-	TRBJ2-7	TRBV7-9	TRBD1	CASSLRQGFMYEQYF	TGTGCCAGCAGCCTCAGACAGGGGTTTATGTACGAGCAGTACTTC
-	TRBJ1-1	TRBV7-9	TRBD1	CASTRQGARDTEAFF	TGTGCCAGTACGCGACAGGGGGCGCGCGACACTGAAGCTTTCTTT
-	TRBJ2-7	TRBV5-1	TRBD2	CASSSPTSGGSYEQYF	TGCGCCAGCAGCTCCCCTACTAGCGGGGGATCCTACGAGCAGTACTTC
-	TRBJ1-1	TRBV5-1	-	CASSLDAGLNTEAFF	TGCGCCAGCAGCTTGGACGCAGGGTTGAACACTGAAGCTTTCTTT
-	TRBJ2-4	TRBV19	TRBD2	CASKGHSGSNIQYF	TGTGCCAGTAAGGGCCATAGCGGGAGTAACATTCAGTACTTC
few	TRBJ2-7	TRBV4-1	TRBD2	CASSQTPGSGTGYEQYF	TGCGCCAGCAGCCAAACACCTGGGAGCGGGACTGGCTACGAGCAGTACTTC
-	TRBJ2-4	TRBV7-2	TRBD2	CASSLGGSSNIQYF	TGTGCCAGCAGCTTGGGCGGGAGCAGTAACATTCAGTACTTC
-	TRBJ2-5	TRBV2	-	CASSVGSGTQYF	TGTGCCAGCAGTGTGGGGAGTGGGACCCAGTACTTC
-	TRBJ1-5	TRBV4-2	-	CASSQDANQPQHF	TGTGCCAGCAGCCAAGACGCGAATCAGCCCCAGCATTTT
-	TRBJ2-1	TRBV19	-	CASSRGTFDNEQFF	TGTGCCAGTAGCCGGGGGACTTTCGACAATGAGCAGTTCTTC
once	TRBJ1-1	TRBV29-1	-	CSAVLTGTEAFF	TGCAGCGCCGTCCTCACTGGTACTGAAGCTTTCTTT
-	TRBJ2-7	TRBV7-3	-	CASRLDSIGTYEQYF	TGTGCCAGCAGACTAGACTCCATTGGTACCTACGAGCAGTACTTC
-	TRBJ2-1	TRBV5-1	TRBD2	CASRRSGSDHNEQFF	TGCGCCAGCAGACGTAGCGGGAGTGACCACAATGAGCAGTTCTTC
-	TRBJ2-7	TRBV11-3	-	CASSLASSLTSEQYF	TGTGCCAGCAGCTTAGCTAGTTCATTGACTAGCGAGCAGTACTTC
few	TRBJ1-1	TRBV6-6	-	CASGRTDVEAFF	TGTGCCAGCGGGCGGACAGACGTTGAAGCTTTCTTT
-	TRBJ2-5	TRBV18	TRBD2	CASSPPSSGRAVGETQYF	TGTGCCAGCTCACCACCTTCTAGCGGGAGGGCCGTCGGGGAGACCCAGTACTTC
once	TRBJ1-1	TRBV18	-	CASSPSGGGKEAFF	TGTGCCAGCTCGCCCTCGGGGGGTGGTAAAGAAGCTTTCTTT
-	TRBJ2-7	TRBV27	TRBD2	CASSSRLAPYEQYF	TGTGCCAGCAGTTCTCGACTAGCCCCCTACGAGCAGTACTTC
-	TRBJ2-1	TRBV11-2	TRBD2	CASSPLAGESYNEQFF	TGTGCCAGCAGCCCCTTAGCGGGAGAGTCCTACAATGAGCAGTTCTTC
-	TRBJ2-5	TRBV11-3	TRBD1	CASSGNGQGIQETQYF	TGTGCCAGCAGCGGGAACGGACAGGGCATACAAGAGACCCAGTACTTC
-	TRBJ2-3	TRBV28	TRBD2	CASSLPGLAGRGFLTDTQYF	TGTGCCAGCAGTTTACCGGGACTAGCGGGACGGGGTTTCCTCACAGATACGCAGTATTTT
-	TRBJ1-2	TRBV7-8	-	CASSRTQGNYGYTF	TGTGCCAGCAGCCGAACCCAGGGGAACTATGGCTACACCTTC
-	TRBJ1-4	TRBV14	-	CASSQYGQSSATNEKLFF	TGTGCCAGCAGCCAATATGGACAGAGCAGTGCAACTAATGAAAAACTGTTTTTT
-	TRBJ2-2	TRBV7-2	TRBD2	CASSLVGGSPGELFF	TGTGCCAGCAGCTTAGTAGGCGGGAGTCCCGGGGAGCTGTTTTTT
-	TRBJ1-2	TRBV14	-	CASSLGADYGYTF	TGTGCCAGCAGCCTTGGAGCGGACTATGGCTACACCTTC
-	TRBJ1-5	TRBV18	-	CASSSTSSGSNQPQHF	TGTGCCAGCTCATCCACTTCTTCGGGGAGCAATCAGCCCCAGCATTTT
-	TRBJ2-1	TRBV19	TRBD2	CASGKTSGFSYNEQFF	TGTGCCAGTGGCAAAACTAGCGGATTCTCCTACAATGAGCAGTTCTTC
-	TRBJ2-3	TRBV4-2	TRBD2	CASSQGLAGEGEGDTQYF	TGTGCCAGCAGCCAGGGACTAGCGGGAGAAGGGGAAGGAGATACGCAGTATTTT
-	TRBJ1-5	TRBV4-1	TRBD1	CASSQDRDRGSDQPQHF	TGCGCCAGCAGCCAAGATCGGGACAGGGGATCGGATCAGCCCCAGCATTTT
-	TRBJ2-6	TRBV11-3	-	CASSPSGANVLTF	TGTGCCAGCAGCCCGTCTGGGGCCAACGTCCTGACTTTC
-	TRBJ2-7	TRBV6-5	-	CASRITGGGEQYF	TGTGCCAGCAGAATCACAGGGGGAGGGGAGCAGTACTTC
-	TRBJ1-1	TRBV4-1	-	CASSRQLRNTEAFF	TGCGCCAGCAGCCGACAGCTAAGGAACACTGAAGCTTTCTTT
few	TRBJ1-1	TRBV5-6	-	CASSLVGFRGGEAFF	TGTGCCAGCAGCTTGGTGGGATTTAGGGGCGGAGAAGCTTTCTTT
-	TRBJ1-1	TRBV6-5	TRBD1	CASRLGQAYEAFF	TGTGCCAGCAGGCTAGGACAGGCATATGAAGCTTTCTTT
-	TRBJ2-5	TRBV27	-	CASSVTAEETQYF	TGTGCCAGCAGTGTTACAGCCGAAGAGACCCAGTACTTC
-	TRBJ2-7	TRBV2	TRBD2	CASSLAGVGYEQYF	TGTGCCAGCAGTTTAGCGGGAGTGGGCTACGAGCAGTACTTC
-	TRBJ1-2	TRBV11-1	-	CANSLTQGVWNGYTF	TGTGCCAACAGCTTAACACAGGGTGTGTGGAATGGCTACACCTTC
-	TRBJ2-2	TRBV4-1	TRBD1	CASSQGTGDTGELFF	TGCGCCAGCAGCCAAGGGACAGGGGACACCGGGGAGCTGTTTTTT
few	TRBJ2-6	TRBV7-6	TRBD1	CASSIQGAGANVLTF	TGTGCCAGCAGCATACAGGGGGCGGGGGCCAACGTCCTGACTTTC